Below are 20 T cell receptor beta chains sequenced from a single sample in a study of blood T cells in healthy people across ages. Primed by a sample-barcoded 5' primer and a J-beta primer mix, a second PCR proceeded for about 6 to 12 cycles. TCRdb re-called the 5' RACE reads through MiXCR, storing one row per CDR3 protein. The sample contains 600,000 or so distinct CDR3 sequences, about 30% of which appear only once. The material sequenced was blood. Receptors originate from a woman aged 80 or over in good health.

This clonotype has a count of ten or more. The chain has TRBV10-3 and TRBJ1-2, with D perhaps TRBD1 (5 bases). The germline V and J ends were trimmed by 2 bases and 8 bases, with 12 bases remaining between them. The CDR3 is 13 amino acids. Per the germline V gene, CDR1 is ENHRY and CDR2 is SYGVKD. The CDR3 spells CAISEIGGGGYTF. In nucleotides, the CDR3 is TGTGCCATCAGTGAGATCGGGGGAGGCGGCTACACCTTC.

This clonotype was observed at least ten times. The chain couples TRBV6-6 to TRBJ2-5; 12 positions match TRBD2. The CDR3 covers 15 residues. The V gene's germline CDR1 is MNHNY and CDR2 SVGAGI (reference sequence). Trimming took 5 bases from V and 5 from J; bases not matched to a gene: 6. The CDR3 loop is CASSKASGGAETQYF. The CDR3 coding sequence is TGTGCCAGCAGTAAGGCTAGCGGGGGGGCGGAGACCCAGTACTTC.

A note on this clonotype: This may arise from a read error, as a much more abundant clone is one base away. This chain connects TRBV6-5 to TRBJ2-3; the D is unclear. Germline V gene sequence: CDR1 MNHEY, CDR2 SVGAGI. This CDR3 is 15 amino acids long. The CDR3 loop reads CTSSYSRSSTDTQYF. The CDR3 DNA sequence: TGTACCAGCAGTTACTCAAGAAGTAGCACAGATACGCAGTATTTT.

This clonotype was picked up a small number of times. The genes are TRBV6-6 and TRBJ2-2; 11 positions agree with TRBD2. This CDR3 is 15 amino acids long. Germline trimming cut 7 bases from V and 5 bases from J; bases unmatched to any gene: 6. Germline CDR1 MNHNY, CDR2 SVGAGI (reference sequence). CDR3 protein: CASTPSGGRTGELFF. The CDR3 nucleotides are TGTGCCAGCACTCCTAGCGGGGGGCGGACCGGGGAGCTGTTTTTT.

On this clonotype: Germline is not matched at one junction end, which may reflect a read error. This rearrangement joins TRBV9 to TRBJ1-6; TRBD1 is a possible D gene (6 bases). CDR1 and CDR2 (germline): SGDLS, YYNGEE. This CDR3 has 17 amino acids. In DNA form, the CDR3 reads TGTGCCAGCAGCGTAGGAGCAGGGGAAACCTATAATTCACCCCCCCACTTT. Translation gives CASSVGAGETYNSPPHF.

This CDR3 is CSASRDRGDQPQHF. The CDR3 DNA reads as TGCAGTGCTAGCCGGGACAGGGGGGATCAGCCCCAGCATTTT. The chain uses TRBV20-1 and TRBJ1-5; 11 positions agree with TRBD1. V was pared by 3 bases and J by 5 bases, with 3 bases of the junction left unmatched. CDR3 length: 14 residues. CDR1 and CDR2 from the germline V gene are DFQATT and SNEGSKA (reference sequence).

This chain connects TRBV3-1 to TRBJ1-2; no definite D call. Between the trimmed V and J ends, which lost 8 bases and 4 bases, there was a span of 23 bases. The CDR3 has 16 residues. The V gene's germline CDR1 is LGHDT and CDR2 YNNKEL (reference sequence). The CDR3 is CASSLHTGLHFYGYTF. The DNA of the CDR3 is TGTGCCAGCTCGCTCCACACCGGGCTCCACTTCTATGGCTACACCTTC. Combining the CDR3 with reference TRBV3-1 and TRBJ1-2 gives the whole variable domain DTAVSQTPKYLVTQMGNDKSIKCEQNLGHDTMYWYKQDSKKFLKIMFSYNNKELIINETVPNRFSPKSPDKAHLNLHINSLELGDSAVYFCASSLHTGLHFYGYTFGSGTRLTVV.

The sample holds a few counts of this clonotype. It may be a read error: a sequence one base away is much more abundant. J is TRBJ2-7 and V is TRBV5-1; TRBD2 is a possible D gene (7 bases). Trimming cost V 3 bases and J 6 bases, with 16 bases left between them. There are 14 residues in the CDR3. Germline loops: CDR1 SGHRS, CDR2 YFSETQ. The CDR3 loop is CASSWDGGRTEQYF. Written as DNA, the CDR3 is TGCGCCAGCAGCTGGGACGGGGGGCGTACCGAGCAGTACTTC.

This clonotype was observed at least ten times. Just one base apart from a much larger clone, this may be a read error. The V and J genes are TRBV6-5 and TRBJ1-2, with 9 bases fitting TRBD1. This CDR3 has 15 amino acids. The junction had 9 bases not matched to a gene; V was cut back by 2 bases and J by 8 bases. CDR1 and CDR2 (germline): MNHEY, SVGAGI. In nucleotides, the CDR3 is TGTGCCAGCAGTTACCGGGGACAGGGACTGCCCGGCTACACCTTC. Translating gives CASSYRGQGLPGYTF.

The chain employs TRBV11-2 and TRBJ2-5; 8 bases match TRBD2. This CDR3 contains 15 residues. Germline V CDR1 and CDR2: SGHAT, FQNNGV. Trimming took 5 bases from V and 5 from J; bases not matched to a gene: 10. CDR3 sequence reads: CASSLRRGGKETQYF. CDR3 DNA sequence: TGTGCCAGCAGCCTCCGACGGGGGGGCAAGGAGACCCAGTACTTC. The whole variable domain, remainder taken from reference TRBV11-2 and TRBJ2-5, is EAGVAQSPRYKIIEKRQSVAFWCNPISGHATLYWYQQILGQGPKLLIQFQNNGVVDDSQLPKDRFSAERLKGVDSTLKIQPAKLEDSAVYLCASSLRRGGKETQYFGPGTRLLVL.

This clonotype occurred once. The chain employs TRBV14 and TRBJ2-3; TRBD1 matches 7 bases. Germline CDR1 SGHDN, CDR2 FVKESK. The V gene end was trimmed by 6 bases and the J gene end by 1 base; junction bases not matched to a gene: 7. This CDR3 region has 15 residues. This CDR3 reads CASSFRGQRTDTQYF. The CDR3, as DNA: TGTGCCAGCAGTTTTAGGGGACAGCGCACAGATACGCAGTATTTT.

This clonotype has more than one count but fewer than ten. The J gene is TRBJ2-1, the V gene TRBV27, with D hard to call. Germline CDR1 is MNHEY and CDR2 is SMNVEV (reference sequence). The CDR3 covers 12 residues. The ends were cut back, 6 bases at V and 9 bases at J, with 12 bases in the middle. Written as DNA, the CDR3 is TGTGCCAGCAGCTCTGGGATTTCTGAGCAGTTCTTC. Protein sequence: CASSSGISEQFF.

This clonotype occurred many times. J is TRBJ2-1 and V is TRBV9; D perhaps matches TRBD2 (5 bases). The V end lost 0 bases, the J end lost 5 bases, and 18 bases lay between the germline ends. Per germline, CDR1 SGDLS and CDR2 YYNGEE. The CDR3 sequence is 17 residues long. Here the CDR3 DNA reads TGTGCCAGCAGCGTAGCTGGGCGGGCGCTCCTAGACAATGAGCAGTTCTTC. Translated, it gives CASSVAGRALLDNEQFF.

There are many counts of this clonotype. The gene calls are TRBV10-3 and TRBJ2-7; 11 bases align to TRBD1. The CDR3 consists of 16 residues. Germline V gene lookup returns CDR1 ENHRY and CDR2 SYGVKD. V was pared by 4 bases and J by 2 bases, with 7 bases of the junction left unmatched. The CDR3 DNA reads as TGTGCCATCAGTGGCTACTCGGGACAGGGGGCCTACGAGCAGTACTTC. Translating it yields CAISGYSGQGAYEQYF.

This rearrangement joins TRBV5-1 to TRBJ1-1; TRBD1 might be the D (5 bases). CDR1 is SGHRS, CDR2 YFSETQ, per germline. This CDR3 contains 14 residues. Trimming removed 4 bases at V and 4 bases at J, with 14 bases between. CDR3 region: CASSRTGGSTEAFF. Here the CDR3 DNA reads TGCGCCAGCAGCCGGACGGGGGGAAGCACTGAAGCTTTCTTT. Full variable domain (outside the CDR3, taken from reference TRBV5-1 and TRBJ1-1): KAGVTQTPRYLIKTRGQQVTLSCSPISGHRSVSWYQQTPGQGLQFLFEYFSETQRNKGNFPGRFSGRQFSNSRSEMNVSTLELGDSALYLCASSRTGGSTEAFFGQGTRLTVV.

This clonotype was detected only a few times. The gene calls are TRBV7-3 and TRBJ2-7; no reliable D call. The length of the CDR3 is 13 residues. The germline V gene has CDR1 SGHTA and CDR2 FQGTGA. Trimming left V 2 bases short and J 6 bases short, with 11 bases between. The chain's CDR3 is CASSLWQRTEQYF. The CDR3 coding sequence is TGTGCCAGCAGCTTATGGCAAAGAACCGAGCAGTACTTC. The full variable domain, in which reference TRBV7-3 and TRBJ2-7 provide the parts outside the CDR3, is GAGVSQTPSNKVTEKGKYVELRCDPISGHTALYWYRQSLGQGPEFLIYFQGTGAADDSGLPNDRFFAVRPEGSVSTLKIQRTERGDSAVYLCASSLWQRTEQYFGPGTRLTVT.

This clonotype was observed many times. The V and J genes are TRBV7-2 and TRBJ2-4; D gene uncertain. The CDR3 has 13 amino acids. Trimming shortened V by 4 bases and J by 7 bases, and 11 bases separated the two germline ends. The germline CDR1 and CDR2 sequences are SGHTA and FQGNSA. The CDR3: CASSSLSQNIQYF. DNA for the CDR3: TGTGCCAGCAGCTCCCTTTCCCAGAACATTCAGTACTTC. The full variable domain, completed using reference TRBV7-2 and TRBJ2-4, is GAGVSQSPSNKVTEKGKDVELRCDPISGHTALYWYRQSLGQGLEFLIYFQGNSAPDKSGLPSDRFSAERTGGSVSTLTIQRTQQEDSAVYLCASSSLSQNIQYFGAGTRLSVL.

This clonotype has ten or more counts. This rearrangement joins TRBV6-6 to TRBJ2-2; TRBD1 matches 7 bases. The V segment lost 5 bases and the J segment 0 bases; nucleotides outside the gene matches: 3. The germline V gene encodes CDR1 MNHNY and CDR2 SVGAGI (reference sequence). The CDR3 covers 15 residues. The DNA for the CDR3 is TGTGCCAGCAGTCGGACAGGTGCGAACACCGGGGAGCTGTTTTTT. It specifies CASSRTGANTGELFF.

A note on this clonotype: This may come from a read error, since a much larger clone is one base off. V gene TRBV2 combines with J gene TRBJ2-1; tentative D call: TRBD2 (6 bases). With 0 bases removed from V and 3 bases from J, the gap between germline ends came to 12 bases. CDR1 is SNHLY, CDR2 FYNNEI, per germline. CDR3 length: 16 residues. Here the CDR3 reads CASSEARDSFYNEQFF. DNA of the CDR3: TGTGCCAGCAGTGAAGCCCGGGACTCCTTCTACAATGAGCAGTTCTTC.

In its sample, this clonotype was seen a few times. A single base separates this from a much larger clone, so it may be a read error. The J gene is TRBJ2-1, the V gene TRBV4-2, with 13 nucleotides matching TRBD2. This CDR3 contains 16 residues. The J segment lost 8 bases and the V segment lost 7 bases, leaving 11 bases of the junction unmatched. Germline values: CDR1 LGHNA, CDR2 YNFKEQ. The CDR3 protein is CASNQVGLAGEHEQFF. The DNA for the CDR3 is TGTGCCAGCAACCAGGTTGGACTAGCGGGGGAGCATGAGCAGTTCTTC.